The sequence of this T cell receptor beta chain was determined in a study of T cell repertoires in cytomegalovirus infection. The overall study: Matching HLA type and CMV infection were both indicated by public TCR beta signatures. Study outcomes and limitations: Dominating the ex vivo response were HLA-C-restricted CMV-specific TCR beta clonotypes. There were carriers of CMV plus the relevant HLA, and cumulative public TCR beta family frequency identified them.

There are a few counts of this clonotype. Antigen: not known. TCRdb re-called the reads with MiXCR, one entry per CDR3 protein. This sample carries 800,000 to 950,000 distinct CDR3 sequences, less than 35% of them seen once, and the ten largest clones take around 12%. CDR1 and CDR2 (germline): SEHNR, FQNEAQ (reference sequence). CDR3 size: 16 residues. The ends lost 4 bases at V and 3 bases at J; junction bases unmatched: 6. This receptor was obtained from a human donor in good health (CMV status not recorded). Some clones in this sample may be carry-over from other donors' samples. The sequencing used cultured CD8+ T cells from PBMCs, collected from culture after CMV antigen stimulation. This chain uses TRBV7-9 with TRBJ2-3; TRBD1 matches 11 bases. CDR3 in DNA: TGTGCCAGCAGCTGGGGGACAGGGGGGACAACAGATACGCAGTATTTT. This gives the protein CASSWGTGGTTDTQYF.